This paragraph covers one T cell receptor beta chain sequence. What this receptor recognizes is not known. No base quality information exists; no much larger clone differs at one position. The source of the sample is a study of T cell responses to AZD1222 COVID-19 vaccine (dated by TCRdb to the early 2020s). Study-wide context: A total of just over 230 trial participants underwent TCR sequencing, of whom nearly 210 had received two doses of AZD1222 and roughly 26 had received two doses of the MenACWY control vaccine. Enrollment into the trials was organized by age into subgroups of 18-55, 56-69 and 70-plus years, and those subgroups contained roughly 150, 30 and 60 TCR-sequenced participants, respectively.

The time point label on this specimen signifies: about 28 days (+/-7) after the second vaccine dose. The treatment or condition label, as the study defines it: meningococcal conjugate vaccine given as trial control. Vaccinee samples were obtained from the UK trials COV001 and COV002, which included a single-blind randomized controlled phase 2/3 trial of AZD1222 (ChAdOx1 nCoV-19) in healthy adults. Trial participant PBMC samples were collected at day 0 and day 28 after the second dose for TCRbeta chain sequencing. V is trimmed back by 6 bases and J by 4 bases, and the junction contains 4 bases that no gene match accounts for. The germline V gene encodes CDR1 MNHEY and CDR2 SVGAGI. The cysteine opens and the phenylalanine closes a CDR3 of 13 amino acids. The retained sequence is limited to the CDR3, 39 bases, with the frame set at the first base. What the study reported, not specific to this receptor: After two AZD1222 doses, both the breadth and the depth of spike-specific TCRs were significantly higher than at day 0 and than in MenACWY recipients. Nearly half of unique spike-specific TCRs reportedly recognized epitopes outside regions mutated in the B.1.351 and B.1.1.7 variants. Participants were mostly white British, with more females than males. The authors suggested clonal diversity may have been underestimated. Because no day 14 peak-response samples were available, repertoires were characterized only after the peak T cell response. CD4 TCRs associated with the vaccine covered the entire spike protein, and the dominant responses were in regions 160-218 and 743-854. Conclusions about previously exposed vaccinees are limited, since just five to seven AZD1222 recipients were seropositive for SARS-CoV-2 at baseline. In the small 56-69-year group, the increase in depth fell short of significance, most likely because of low power.

The CDR3 regions of human TCRbeta chains were analyzed by immunosequencing. The source study handled its data this way. Repertoire TCRs were matched against a reference library of SARS-CoV-2-specific TCRs generated with the MIRA antigen-specificity platform. Breadth was defined as the fraction of unique TCRs that were SARS-CoV-2-associated, and depth was defined as the fraction of total T cells that were SARS-CoV-2-associated. Using the MIRA data, every spike-specific TCR was mapped to the spike region that the TCR reacted to and assigned to either a CD4 or a CD8 class. Log10-transformed breadth and depth values were compared by one-way ANOVA with Sidak's multiple comparisons tests. TCRdb took this table from immuneACCESS and kept in-frame rearrangements with V and J called. Such tables lack part of the clones; where checked against another copy, unresolved V genes explain under half of the gap, and the rest is unexplained. V and J calls plus clone size are reproduced from that table; the DNA served to infer D and trimming. For this sample the table gives some 80,000 clones, of which approximately 89% were detected only once. The top ten constitute 8% to 10% of the sample.

This receptor chain uses TRBV6-5 and TRBJ2-3; 7 central nucleotides agree with TRBD1. The specimen was peripheral blood, collected 28 days after the second dose of the MenACWY control vaccine. This sequence was found in an adult who received the MenACWY meningococcal vaccine as a control. The base sequence is TGTGCCAGCAGCTTACAGGGGTCAGATACGCAGTATTTT. Translation gives CASSLQGSDTQYF.